This record covers a single T cell receptor beta chain. This specimen belongs to a study of blood T cell repertoires in COVID-19. V shed 4 bases, J shed 11 bases, and the junction held 7 bases outside the gene matches. This CDR3 is 12 amino acids long. Per germline, CDR1 SGHDT and CDR2 YYEEEE. Study processing details: Estimation of nucleated cell counts was performed using reference gene primer amplification. Measured with immunoSEQ multiplex PCR; TCRdb has only the in-frame clones, and not every one. V and J calls plus clone size are reproduced from that table; the DNA served to infer D and trimming. The repertoire holds roughly 100,000 clones, roughly 79% seen once, with 37% in the top ten.

The genes are TRBV5-6 and TRBJ1-1; 8 bases match TRBD1. This sequence originates from a man older than 75 with acute or convalescent COVID-19. The sequenced sample consisted of peripheral blood. This chain's CDR3 is CASSLWTGHAFF. CDR3 nucleotides: TGTGCCAGCAGCCTATGGACAGGGCACGCTTTCTTT.